A selection of T cell receptor beta chains follows, all from one sample in a study of immune cell composition in non-small cell lung cancer. This table comes from immunoSEQ multiplex PCR, and its TCRdb copy is limited to in-frame clones, with some not included. The data contain a few thousand clones, 81% of them singletons. The sample consisted of lung tumor tissue. These receptors all come from a human donor with non-small cell lung cancer. The CDR3 runs from the conserved cysteine through the conserved F or W. Fields, in order: V gene, D gene, J gene, clone size, CDR3 DNA, CDR3 protein. The D gene is left open where the match is weak. Only some rows state a clone size, as once, few, many or a class for expanded clones.

V: TRBV2
D: NA
J: TRBJ1-2
size: few
DNA: TGTGCCAGAGGACAGCTGAACTATGGCTACACCTTC
CDR3: CARGQLNYGYTF

V: TRBV10-1
D: TRBD1
J: TRBJ2-7
size: NA
DNA: TGCGCCAGGGGACAGCCTTCCTACGAGCAGTACTTC
CDR3: CARGQPSYEQYF

V: TRBV30
D: NA
J: TRBJ2-3
size: NA
DNA: TGTGCCTGGAGTGGATTCCGGGCAGATACGCAGTATTTT
CDR3: CAWSGFRADTQYF

V: TRBV19
D: TRBD1
J: TRBJ2-5
size: NA
DNA: TGTGCCAGTAGTGAGGGCAGGGGGCGCCGGGAGACCCAGTACTTC
CDR3: CASSEGRGRRETQYF

V: TRBV28
D: NA
J: TRBJ1-2
size: NA
DNA: TGTGCCAGCAGTCCGACGGGGGGTTTTTCTAACTATGGCTACACCTTC
CDR3: CASSPTGGFSNYGYTF

V: TRBV19
D: NA
J: TRBJ2-1
size: NA
DNA: TGTGCCAGTACTTTCCGGGGGGCGGGGGACAATGAGCAGTTCTTC
CDR3: CASTFRGAGDNEQFF

V: TRBV14
D: TRBD2
J: TRBJ2-3
size: NA
DNA: TGTGCCAGCAGCAAGGGACTAGCGGGAGTTGCGGCAGATACGCAGTATTTT
CDR3: CASSKGLAGVAADTQYF

V: TRBV9
D: NA
J: TRBJ2-2
size: few
DNA: TGTGCCAGCAGCGTACAGCCCGGGAGCCACACCGGGGAGCTGTTTTTT
CDR3: CASSVQPGSHTGELFF

V: TRBV30
D: TRBD2
J: TRBJ2-5
size: few
DNA: TGTGCCTGGAGTGTACTAGCGGGGATCCAAGAGACCCAGTACTTC
CDR3: CAWSVLAGIQETQYF

V: TRBV27
D: TRBD1
J: TRBJ1-1
size: NA
DNA: TGTGCCAGCAGTTCAGGGGGGAACACTGAAGCTTTCTTT
CDR3: CASSSGGNTEAFF

V: TRBV11-2
D: NA
J: TRBJ1-2
size: NA
DNA: TGTGCCAGCAGCTTGACGGGGGGCCGTGGCTACACCTTC
CDR3: CASSLTGGRGYTF

V: TRBV19
D: TRBD1
J: TRBJ2-3
size: NA
DNA: TGTGCCAGTAGTACCAACCGAGGACAGGGGTCAGATACGCAGTATTTT
CDR3: CASSTNRGQGSDTQYF

V: TRBV10-1
D: TRBD2
J: TRBJ2-1
size: NA
DNA: TGCGCCAGCAGTCCCGGACTAGCGGGAGGGCCTAGTGAGCAGTTCTTC
CDR3: CASSPGLAGGPSEQFF

V: TRBV28
D: NA
J: TRBJ2-7
size: NA
DNA: TGTGCCAGCAGTTTTTGGGAGTACGAGCAGTACTTC
CDR3: CASSFWEYEQYF

V: TRBV30
D: NA
J: TRBJ1-2
size: NA
DNA: TGTGCCTGGAGCAGACAGGTAGATGGCTACACCTTC
CDR3: CAWSRQVDGYTF

V: TRBV11-1
D: TRBD2
J: TRBJ2-1
size: NA
DNA: TGTGCCAGCAGCTATGCGGGAGTTCTGCAGTTCTTC
CDR3: CASSYAGVLQFF

V: TRBV7-9
D: TRBD2
J: TRBJ2-7
size: NA
DNA: TGTGCCAGCAGCTTAGTTAGCGGGAGGGCGGGTGAGCAGTACTTC
CDR3: CASSLVSGRAGEQYF